This entry lists 29 T cell receptor beta chains sequenced from one sample in a study of PD-1 blockade in classical Hodgkin lymphoma. Assay: immunoSEQ multiplex PCR; the TCRdb copy retains only in-frame clones and omits some. Of about 17,000 clones detected, around 75% appear once; the ten largest clones hold over 3.5%. Each patient relapsed following autologous stem cell transplantation, and prior brentuximab vedotin exposure differed. Here the sequenced sample was peripheral blood mononuclear cells (PBMCs), taken at baseline. The source of these receptors is a human donor with classical Hodgkin lymphoma.

A few counts support this clone. This chain joins TRBV11-1 and TRBJ2-5; 7 bases map to TRBD2. The CDR3 extends over 14 amino acids. CDR1 is SGHAT, CDR2 FQDESV, per germline (reference sequence). V dropped 5 bases and J dropped 0; count of bases not matched to a gene: 3. The CDR3 nucleotides are TGTGCCAGCAGCCTTAGCGGGTACCAAGAGACCCAGTACTTC. Translation gives CASSLSGYQETQYF.

The rearrangement joins TRBV22-1 to TRBJ2-6. TRBV22-1 is recorded as a pseudogene. The CDR3 covers 18 residues. The CDR3: CPGRPLRKRQSRANVLTF. The CDR3 nucleotides read TGTCCTGGGAGACCTCTTAGAAAGCGACAAAGTCGGGCCAACGTCCTGACTTTC.

This clone was detected a few times. The CDR3 region has the DNA TGCGCCAGCAGCCCCGGGACAGGGCCCCGGGAGACCCAGTACTTC. This encodes CASSPGTGPRETQYF. This chain links TRBV5-1 with TRBJ2-5; 9 positions agree with TRBD1. The ends lost 4 bases at V and 5 bases at J; junction bases unmatched: 9. The V gene's germline CDR1 is SGHRS and CDR2 YFSETQ. The CDR3 has 15 amino acids. The variable domain in full, completed from reference TRBV5-1 and TRBJ2-5, reads KAGVTQTPRYLIKTRGQQVTLSCSPISGHRSVSWYQQTPGQGLQFLFEYFSETQRNKGNFPGRFSGRQFSNSRSEMNVSTLELGDSALYLCASSPGTGPRETQYFGPGTRLLVL.

The chain links TRBV6-5 to TRBJ1-5; 9 bases line up with TRBD1. Germline loops: CDR1 MNHEY, CDR2 SVGAGI. After removal of 8 bases from V and 3 bases from J, the junction contained 5 bases not matched to a gene. CDR3 length: 14 residues. The CDR3 coding sequence is TGTGCCAGCCGCCGGACAGGGGACAATCAGCCCCAGCATTTT. It encodes CASRRTGDNQPQHF.

Only a few counts were recorded for this clone. This chain connects TRBV28 to TRBJ1-4, with 11 bases lining up with TRBD1. The CDR3 is 17 residues long. V lost 4 bases, J lost 0 bases, and 4 bases stayed unmatched. Germline V gives CDR1 MDHEN, CDR2 SYDVKM. The CDR3 loop reads CASSWTGGGATNEKLFF. In DNA form, the CDR3 reads TGTGCCAGCAGTTGGACAGGGGGCGGGGCAACTAATGAAAAACTGTTTTTT.

The chain carries TRBV2 and TRBJ1-6, with D possibly being TRBD1 (5 bases). Germline V lookup: CDR1 SNHLY, CDR2 FYNNEI. This CDR3 region has 15 residues. V lost 9 bases and J 7 bases, leaving 19 bases between the germline ends. The CDR3 DNA reads TGTGCCAGAAACGCGGAGGGAAAGGGGAATTCACCCCTCCACTTT. Translated: CARNAEGKGNSPLHF.

This chain connects TRBV4-3 to TRBJ2-7, with 13 bases aligning to TRBD2. The CDR3 has 16 amino acids. J lost 3 bases, V lost 1 base, and 3 bases had no gene match. The germline V gene has CDR1 LGHNA and CDR2 YSLEER. CDR3 sequence: CASSQGLAGGSYEQYF. The CDR3 region has the DNA TGCGCCAGCAGCCAAGGACTAGCGGGAGGAAGCTACGAGCAGTACTTC.

The count of this clone is one. The chain couples TRBV5-1 to TRBJ1-2; TRBD1 matches 7 bases. CDR1 and CDR2 (germline): SGHRS, YFSETQ. The CDR3 is 13 residues long. V was clipped by 4 bases and J by 3 bases; unmatched bases: 3. Written as DNA, the CDR3 is TGCGCCAGCAGCGGGGACAGTGACTATGGCTACACCTTC. The encoded protein is CASSGDSDYGYTF.

This sequence joins TRBV28 and TRBJ2-3, with 10 nucleotides matching TRBD2. With V trimmed by 5 bases and J by 6 bases, 8 bases remained unmatched. The CDR3 runs 15 residues. CDR1 and CDR2 (germline): MDHEN, SYDVKM. The CDR3, as DNA: TGTGCCAGCAGTAGCGTAGCGGGAGGTGTTGATACGCAGTATTTT. Translating it yields CASSSVAGGVDTQYF.

This chain uses TRBV19 with TRBJ1-5; D is perhaps TRBD1 (5 bases). The germline V gene encodes CDR1 LNHDA and CDR2 SQIVND (reference sequence). Trimming cost V 4 bases and J 1 base, with 11 bases left between them. The CDR3 extends over 15 amino acids. The CDR3, as DNA: TGTGCCAGTAGTACCAAGGGGCGGAGCAATCAGCCCCAGCATTTT. Protein product: CASSTKGRSNQPQHF. Using reference TRBV19 and TRBJ1-5 for the parts outside the CDR3, the full variable domain is DGGITQSPKYLFRKEGQNVTLSCEQNLNHDAMYWYRQDPGQGLRLIYYSQIVNDFQKGDIAEGYSVSREKKESFPLTVTSAQKNPTAFYLCASSTKGRSNQPQHFGDGTRLSIL.

The chain joins TRBV18 to TRBJ2-3; 11 bases are shared with TRBD2. Losses at the gene ends were 6 bases for V and 1 base for J; bases not matched to a gene: 6. Germline CDR1 reads KGHSH; CDR2 reads LQKENI. There are 16 residues in the CDR3. CDR3: CASSSSLAGGTDTQYF. DNA for the CDR3: TGTGCCAGCTCGTCGTCACTAGCGGGGGGCACAGATACGCAGTATTTT.

The chain employs TRBV7-9 and TRBJ1-2, with 9 positions matching TRBD1. The CDR3 loop spans 15 amino acids. CDR1 is SEHNR, CDR2 FQNEAQ, per germline (reference sequence). J gave up 6 bases and V 2 bases, and 7 bases lay outside the gene matches. The CDR3 DNA reads TGTGCCAGCAGCTTAACTGGGACAGGGAGCAATGGCTACACCTTC. This codes for CASSLTGTGSNGYTF.

This clone showed up just once. The chain carries TRBV7-2 and TRBJ1-1; 9 nucleotides agree with TRBD1. The junction had 8 bases not matched to a gene; V was cut back by 4 bases and J by 5 bases. Germline V gene data show CDR1 as SGHTA and CDR2 as FQGNSA. The CDR3 has 15 residues. CDR3 sequence (DNA): TGTGCCAGCAGCTCGATGGGACAGGGAATAACTGAAGCTTTCTTT. Amino acid sequence: CASSSMGQGITEAFF.

J is TRBJ2-1 and V is TRBV7-8; 11 nucleotides align to TRBD2. This CDR3 comprises 14 residues. Trimming at V came to 1 base and at J to 7 bases, leaving 0 bases not matched to a gene. Germline lookup yields CDR1 SGHVS and CDR2 FQNEAQ. CDR3 protein: CASSLGTSGNEQFF. Here the CDR3 DNA reads TGTGCCAGCAGCTTAGGGACTAGCGGGAATGAGCAGTTCTTC. The full variable domain, with the rest looked up from reference TRBV7-8 and TRBJ2-1, is GAGVSQSPRYKVAKRGQDVALRCDPISGHVSLFWYQQALGQGPEFLTYFQNEAQLDKSGLPSDRFFAERPEGSVSTLKIQRTQQEDSAVYLCASSLGTSGNEQFFGPGTRLTVL.

The gene calls are TRBV28 and TRBJ2-6; a possible D gene is TRBD1 (6 bases). The CDR3 contains 16 residues. The V and J ends lost 7 bases and 4 bases respectively, with 17 bases between them. CDR1 and CDR2 from the germline V gene are MDHEN and SYDVKM. The CDR3 DNA is TGTGCCAGCACCGAACCCCAGGGGAGAGGGGCCAACGTCCTGACTTTC. Translation gives CASTEPQGRGANVLTF.

This chain links TRBV18 with TRBJ1-2, with no clear D. CDR3 length: 15 amino acids. The germline V and J ends were trimmed by 2 bases and 4 bases, with 14 bases remaining between them. Germline V gives CDR1 KGHSH, CDR2 LQKENI. CDR3 DNA sequence: TGTGCCAGCTCACCAGAAAAGGGAGGAGCCTATGGCTACACCTTC. As protein: CASSPEKGGAYGYTF.

This chain uses TRBV9 with TRBJ2-1; 9 positions match TRBD1. CDR1 and CDR2 from the germline V gene are SGDLS and YYNGEE. J lost 6 bases, V lost 0 bases, and 4 bases had no gene match. CDR3 length equals 15 residues. CDR3 DNA: TGTGCCAGCAGCGTAGGCGACAGGGGGTCCAATGAGCAGTTCTTC. This sequence encodes CASSVGDRGSNEQFF.

V usage is TRBV18 and J usage is TRBJ2-4, with D perhaps assigned TRBD1 or TRBD2 (5 bases each). The CDR3 totals 15 residues. V was cut by 4 bases and J by 1 base, with 11 bases left in between. Looked up from germline, CDR1 is KGHSH and CDR2 is LQKENI. This CDR3 is CASSQMGDAKNIQYF. CDR3 DNA: TGTGCCAGCTCACAAATGGGGGACGCCAAAAACATTCAGTACTTC.

The CDR3 sequence is CASREQGTNQPQHF. CDR3 in DNA: TGTGCCAGTAGAGAACAGGGGACCAATCAGCCCCAGCATTTT. The V and J genes are TRBV19 and TRBJ1-5, with 7 bases identical to TRBD1. Germline V gene lookup returns CDR1 LNHDA and CDR2 SQIVND (reference sequence). Trimming at V came to 6 bases and at J to 3 bases, leaving 5 bases not matched to a gene. This CDR3 comprises 14 residues.

The chain recombines TRBV2 with TRBJ2-7, with a weak D call TRBD1 (5 bases). V was shortened by 3 bases and J by 2 bases, with 14 bases between the two germline ends. In germline, CDR1 is SNHLY, CDR2 FYNNEI. The CDR3 is 15 residues long. The CDR3 loop reads CASSEVGALTYEQYF. The DNA for the CDR3 is TGTGCCAGCAGTGAGGTAGGGGCGCTAACCTACGAGCAGTACTTC. Filled out from reference TRBV2 and TRBJ2-7, the complete variable domain reads EPEVTQTPSHQVTQMGQEVILRCVPISNHLYFYWYRQILGQKVEFLVSFYNNEISEKSEIFDDQFSVERPDGSNFTLKIRSTKLEDSAMYFCASSEVGALTYEQYFGPGTRLTVT.

This sequence joins TRBV6-5 and TRBJ2-7; D is possibly TRBD1 (6 bases). The CDR3 consists of 13 residues. Trimming pared 6 bases from V and 4 bases from J, leaving 13 bases between. The germline gives CDR1 MNHEY, CDR2 SVGAGI. As DNA, the CDR3 is TGTGCCAGCAGCCCACCCACAGGGTACGAGCAGTACTTC. This encodes CASSPPTGYEQYF.

The V call is TRBV6-5, the J call TRBJ2-4, with TRBD2 matching 8 bases. From germline, CDR1 is MNHEY and CDR2 SVGAGI. CDR3 size: 14 residues. With 4 bases clipped from V and 6 bases from J, the junction kept 5 bases outside the gene matches. The CDR3 sequence is CASSSGGNSNIQYF. The CDR3 region has the DNA TGTGCCAGCAGTTCGGGAGGGAATTCAAACATTCAGTACTTC.

This CDR3 reads CASSEEASGGALFYNEQFF. Here the CDR3 DNA reads TGTGCCAGCAGTGAAGAGGCTAGCGGGGGGGCCCTATTCTACAATGAGCAGTTCTTC. The chain employs TRBV6-1 and TRBJ2-1; 12 bases line up with TRBD2. The CDR3 is made up of 19 amino acids. With V trimmed by 1 base and J by 3 bases, 10 bases remained unmatched. Germline V gene data show CDR1 as MNHNS and CDR2 as SASEGT.

V is TRBV29-1 and J is TRBJ2-1; D perhaps matches TRBD2 (5 bases). There are 11 residues in the CDR3. V gave up 1 base and J gave up 15 bases, with 13 bases separating them. The germline gives CDR1 SQVTM, CDR2 ANQGSEA. The CDR3 sequence: CSVEGGVRAFF. For the CDR3, the DNA is TGCAGCGTTGAAGGGGGTGTGCGGGCGTTCTTC.

This chain links TRBV5-6 with TRBJ2-5; 11 bases fit TRBD2. Trimming cost V 2 bases and J 4 bases; bases outside gene matches: 4. The CDR3 contains 15 residues. Germline loops: CDR1 SGHDT, CDR2 YYEEEE. The CDR3 sequence: CASSFLGTSGETQYF. Written as DNA, the CDR3 is TGTGCCAGCAGCTTCTTGGGGACTAGCGGAGAGACCCAGTACTTC.

The rearrangement links TRBV6-1 to TRBJ1-6; D is possibly TRBD1 (6 bases). The germline CDR1 and CDR2 sequences are MNHNS and SASEGT. Trimming pared 7 bases from V and 9 bases from J, leaving 13 bases between. This CDR3 is 13 amino acids long. CDR3 in amino acids: CASKAGDSSPLHF. As DNA, the CDR3 is TGTGCCAGCAAGGCAGGGGATAGTTCACCCCTCCACTTT.

The rearrangement uses TRBV13 and TRBJ1-1, with D perhaps matching TRBD1 (5 bases). V was clipped by 5 bases and J by 7 bases, with 14 bases between them. Germline lookup yields CDR1 PRHDT and CDR2 FYEKMQ (reference sequence). The CDR3 totals 13 residues. DNA for the CDR3: TGTGCCAGCAGCCCTCCCGTCGACAGTGAAGCTTTCTTT. This encodes CASSPPVDSEAFF.

This clone was recorded a few times. The genes are TRBV6-6 and TRBJ1-5; D is possibly TRBD1 (6 bases). Germline-derived CDR1 and CDR2 are MNHNY and SVGAGI (reference sequence). The CDR3 totals 14 residues. Trimming left V 5 bases short and J 3 bases short, with 11 bases between. CDR3 protein: CASSTGQYNQPQHF. The CDR3 coding sequence is TGTGCCAGCAGTACAGGGCAGTACAATCAGCCCCAGCATTTT.

This chain links TRBV18 with TRBJ2-3; D unresolved. CDR1 KGHSH and CDR2 LQKENI come from the germline V gene. CDR3 length equals 13 residues. Trimming removed 3 bases at V and 1 base at J, with 5 bases between. CDR3: CASSPPGTDTQYF. DNA for the CDR3: TGTGCCAGCTCACCTCCGGGCACAGATACGCAGTATTTT.